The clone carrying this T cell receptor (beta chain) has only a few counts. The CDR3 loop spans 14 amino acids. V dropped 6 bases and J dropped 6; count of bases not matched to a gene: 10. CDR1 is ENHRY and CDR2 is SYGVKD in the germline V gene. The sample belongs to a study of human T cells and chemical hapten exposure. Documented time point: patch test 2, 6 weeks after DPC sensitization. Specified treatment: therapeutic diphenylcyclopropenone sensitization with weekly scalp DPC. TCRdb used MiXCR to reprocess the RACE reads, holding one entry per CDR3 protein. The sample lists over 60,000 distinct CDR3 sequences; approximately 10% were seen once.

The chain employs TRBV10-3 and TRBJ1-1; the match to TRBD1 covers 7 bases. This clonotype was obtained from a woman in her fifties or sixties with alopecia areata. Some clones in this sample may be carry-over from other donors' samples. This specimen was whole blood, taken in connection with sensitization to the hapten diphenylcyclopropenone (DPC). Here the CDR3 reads CAIRGQRMDAEAFF. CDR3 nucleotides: TGTGCCATCAGGGGACAGCGAATGGATGCTGAAGCTTTCTTT.